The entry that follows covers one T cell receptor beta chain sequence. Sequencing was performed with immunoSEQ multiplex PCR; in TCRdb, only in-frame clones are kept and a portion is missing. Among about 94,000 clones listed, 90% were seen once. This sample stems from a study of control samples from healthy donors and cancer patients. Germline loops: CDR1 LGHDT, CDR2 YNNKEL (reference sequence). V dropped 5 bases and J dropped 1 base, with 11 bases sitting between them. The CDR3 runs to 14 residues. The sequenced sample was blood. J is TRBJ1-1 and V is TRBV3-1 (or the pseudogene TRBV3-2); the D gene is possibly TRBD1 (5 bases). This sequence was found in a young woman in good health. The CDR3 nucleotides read TGTGCCAGCAGCACCGGGGGAAAGAACACTGAAGCTTTCTTT. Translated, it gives CASSTGGKNTEAFF.